This is a list of T cell receptor beta chains from one sample in a study of TIL therapy for anti-PD-1-resistant metastatic lung cancer. The assay was immunoSEQ multiplex PCR, and TCRdb's table has in-frame clones only and misses some. The sample shows about 36,000 clones, over 70% of them seen only once. The starting material was blood, obtained at baseline. The origin of the receptors is a person aged 25-85 years with non-small cell lung cancer. CDR3s include the opening cysteine and the closing phenylalanine or tryptophan. The D gene is left open where the match is weak. The size of a clone is reported for some rows only, either as once, few or many, or as a class for expanded clones.

>NA|TRBV27|TRBD1|TRBJ1-1
CASSSLGRGLGAFF
TGTGCCAGCAGTTCCCTCGGAAGGGGGCTTGGAGCTTTCTTT
>NA|TRBV28|NA|TRBJ1-4
CASSSPDLSISTNEKLFF
TGTGCCAGCAGTTCACCCGACCTCAGTATTTCAACTAATGAAAAACTGTTTTTT
>NA|TRBV15|NA|TRBJ1-4
CATSLGGWDEKLFF
TGTGCCACCAGCCTAGGGGGGTGGGATGAAAAACTGTTTTTT
>NA|TRBV7-2|TRBD1|TRBJ1-4
CASSLGVRTGGGKLFF
TGTGCCAGCAGCTTAGGCGTGCGGACAGGGGGCGGAAAACTGTTTTTT
>NA|TRBV2|NA|TRBJ1-5
CASSAGQPQHF
TGTGCCAGCAGTGCTGGTCAGCCCCAGCATTTT
>NA|TRBV11-2|NA|TRBJ1-6
CASSPIKRQENSPLHF
TGTGCCAGCAGCCCTATAAAGAGACAGGAAAATTCACCCCTCCACTTT
>NA|TRBV30|TRBD2|TRBJ2-1
CAWSEDRTSGNNEQFF
TGTGCCTGGAGTGAGGATAGGACTAGCGGGAACAATGAGCAGTTCTTC
>NA|TRBV2|TRBD1|TRBJ1-3
CASRAGTGGAYGNTIYF
TGTGCCAGCAGGGCCGGAACAGGGGGCGCGTATGGAAACACCATATATTTT
>once|TRBV9|NA|TRBJ2-1
CASSVVGGSYNEQFF
TGTGCCAGCAGCGTAGTAGGGGGGTCGTACAATGAGCAGTTCTTC
>few|TRBV4-1|TRBD1|TRBJ1-2
CASSQIPGGPYGYTF
TGCGCCAGCAGCCAAATCCCAGGGGGCCCCTATGGCTACACCTTC
>NA|TRBV11-2|NA|TRBJ1-4
CASSGWADGEKLFF
TGTGCCAGCAGCGGATGGGCAGACGGGGAAAAACTGTTTTTT
>NA|TRBV7-2|TRBD2|TRBJ2-1
CASSLEGTSGRYYNEQFF
TGTGCCAGCAGCTTAGAAGGGACTAGCGGTCGTTACTACAATGAGCAGTTCTTC
>NA|TRBV19|TRBD2|TRBJ2-2
CASTSGGPGELFF
TGTGCCAGTACTAGCGGGGGTCCCGGGGAGCTGTTTTTT
>few|TRBV9|NA|TRBJ1-3
CASSVGVGNTIYF
TGTGCCAGCAGCGTAGGGGTTGGAAACACCATATATTTT
>few|TRBV14|NA|TRBJ2-7
CASSQDLRVFEQYF
TGTGCCAGCAGCCAAGATCTTAGGGTTTTCGAGCAGTACTTC
>NA|TRBV7-9|NA|TRBJ2-3
CASSLVGSNTQYF
TGTGCCAGCAGCTTAGTGGGTAGCAATACGCAGTATTTT
>once|TRBV5-1|NA|TRBJ2-1
CASRDPGRGPLGEQFF
TGCGCCAGCCGTGACCCCGGGCGGGGGCCTTTAGGTGAGCAGTTCTTC
>NA|TRBV5-1|NA|TRBJ2-3
CASSLEGGSTDTQYF
TGCGCCAGCAGCTTGGAGGGCGGCTCTACAGATACGCAGTATTTT
>NA|TRBV27|NA|TRBJ2-5
CASSPTGLRQETQYF
TGTGCCAGCAGTCCGACCGGGCTACGCCAAGAGACCCAGTACTTC
>NA|TRBV28|NA|TRBJ1-2
CASSLEQAFYGYTF
TGTGCCAGCAGTTTAGAACAGGCCTTCTATGGCTACACCTTC
>once|TRBV6-1|NA|TRBJ2-2
CASSVRLSGELFF
TGTGCCAGCAGTGTACGGCTGTCAGGGGAGCTGTTTTTT
>few|TRBV7-9|NA|TRBJ1-2
CASSPNNPYGYTF
TGTGCCAGCAGCCCCAACAACCCCTATGGCTACACCTTC
>NA|TRBV5-1|TRBD2|TRBJ2-2
CASSQRDTHGTGELFF
TGCGCCAGCAGCCAGCGGGATACGCATGGAACCGGGGAGCTGTTTTTT
>NA|TRBV11-2|TRBD1|TRBJ2-7
CASSYLPGQGSYEQYF
TGTGCCAGCAGCTATCTACCGGGACAGGGCTCCTACGAGCAGTACTTC
>few|TRBV29-1|NA|TRBJ1-1
CSAGHGSNTEAFF
TGCAGCGCTGGACACGGATCGAACACTGAAGCTTTCTTT
>few|TRBV10-3|TRBD1|TRBJ1-2
CAISVTGGVFGYTF
TGTGCCATCAGTGTGACAGGGGGCGTCTTTGGCTACACCTTC
>NA|TRBV19|TRBD1|TRBJ1-1
CASSILTGLNTEAFF
TGTGCCAGTAGTATCCTGACAGGGTTGAACACTGAAGCTTTCTTT
>NA|TRBV5-1|NA|TRBJ2-7
CASSRGWGSVSYEQYF
TGCGCCAGCAGCCGAGGGTGGGGCTCCGTCTCCTACGAGCAGTACTTC
>few|TRBV4-3|TRBD2|TRBJ2-1
CASSQDASGGYNEQFF
TGCGCCAGCAGCCAAGACGCTAGCGGGGGCTACAATGAGCAGTTCTTC
>NA|TRBV27|TRBD2|TRBJ2-7
CASSFVLAGRGEQYF
TGTGCCAGCAGTTTTGTCCTAGCGGGAAGGGGCGAGCAGTACTTC
>NA|TRBV6-4|NA|TRBJ1-5
CASSDWGGTLARICNQPQHF
TGTGCCAGCAGTGACTGGGGAGGGACGCTGGCAAGAATATGCAATCAGCCCCAGCATTTT
>NA|TRBV28|TRBD1|TRBJ1-2
CASGRPGTAAGNGYTF
TGTGCCAGCGGGAGACCGGGGACAGCAGCCGGGAATGGCTACACCTTC
>NA|TRBV6-5|NA|TRBJ2-7
CASSYSGSYEQYF
TGTGCCAGCAGTTACTCGGGCTCCTACGAGCAGTACTTC
>NA|TRBV30|NA|TRBJ1-6
CAWNRVPFSSYNSPLHF
TGTGCCTGGAACAGGGTGCCGTTCAGCTCCTATAATTCACCCCTCCACTTT
>NA|TRBV7-7|TRBD2|TRBJ2-1
CASSQTSGRENEQFF
TGTGCCAGCAGCCAGACTAGCGGGAGGGAGAATGAGCAGTTCTTC
>NA|TRBV4-3|NA|TRBJ1-2
CASSQDLGLGFYGYTF
TGCGCCAGCAGCCAAGATCTGGGTTTAGGCTTTTATGGCTACACCTTC
>NA|TRBV4-3|NA|TRBJ1-6
CASSQDTSYNSPLHF
TGCGCCAGCAGCCAAGATACCTCCTATAATTCACCCCTCCACTTT
>NA|TRBV2|TRBD1|TRBJ2-1
CASTDGQGRVYEQFF
TGTGCCAGCACCGACGGACAGGGGAGGGTCTATGAGCAGTTCTTC
>NA|TRBV7-3|TRBD1|TRBJ2-1
CASSYKGQGAYNEQFF
TGTGCCAGCAGCTACAAGGGACAGGGGGCCTACAATGAGCAGTTCTTC
>once|TRBV28|NA|TRBJ2-2
CASSLVGLFTGELFF
TGTGCCAGCAGTTTGGTCGGACTTTTCACCGGGGAGCTGTTTTTT
>NA|TRBV7-2|NA|TRBJ1-5
CASSSYGTDSNQPQHF
TGTGCCAGCAGCTCCTACGGGACGGATAGCAATCAGCCCCAGCATTTT
>NA|TRBV4-3|NA|TRBJ2-7
CASSQGNSGSYEQYF
TGCGCCAGCAGCCAAGGAAATAGCGGTTCCTACGAGCAGTACTTC
>NA|TRBV19|TRBD2|TRBJ2-1
CASSTRRASGYYNEQFF
TGTGCCAGTAGTACCCGAAGGGCTAGCGGGTACTACAATGAGCAGTTCTTC
>NA|TRBV5-5|NA|TRBJ1-2
CASSLRPGHGLDGYTF
TGTGCCAGCAGCTTGCGCCCGGGCCATGGATTAGATGGCTACACCTTC
>few|TRBV9|NA|TRBJ1-1
CASSVLAGVGTEAFF
TGTGCCAGCAGCGTATTGGCGGGAGTGGGCACTGAAGCTTTCTTT
>NA|TRBV5-1|NA|TRBJ1-4
CASSPGQLNEKLFF
TGTGCCAGCAGCCCAGGACAGCTAAATGAAAAACTGTTTTTT
>few|TRBV11-2|NA|TRBJ2-5
CASSKQETQYF
TGTGCCAGCAGCAAGCAAGAGACCCAGTACTTC
>NA|TRBV7-2|TRBD2|TRBJ2-1
CASSLSGTSGSTDEQFF
TGTGCCAGCAGCTTATCAGGGACTAGCGGGAGTACAGATGAGCAGTTCTTC
>NA|TRBV7-3|NA|TRBJ2-6
CASSLSSGANVLTF
TGTGCCAGCAGCTTATCGTCTGGGGCCAACGTCCTGACTTTC
>NA|TRBV5-4|NA|TRBJ1-1
CASSWERGGTEAFF
TGTGCCAGCAGCTGGGAAAGAGGGGGCACTGAAGCTTTCTTT
>once|TRBV5-4|TRBD2|TRBJ2-1
CASSPPSKRGGYNEQFF
TGTGCCAGCAGCCCACCCTCTAAGCGGGGGGGCTACAATGAGCAGTTCTTC
>NA|TRBV7-3|TRBD2|TRBJ2-5
CASSLYGGAEETQYF
TGTGCCAGCAGCTTATACGGGGGGGCCGAAGAGACCCAGTACTTC
>NA|TRBV10-3|NA|TRBJ2-7
CAISRDYEQYF
TGTGCCATCAGTCGGGATTACGAGCAGTACTTC
>NA|TRBV7-2|NA|TRBJ1-5
CASSLASLSNQPQHF
TGTGCCAGCAGCTTAGCTTCACTAAGCAATCAGCCCCAGCATTTT
>NA|TRBV9|NA|TRBJ2-2
CASSVASGAGELFF
TGTGCCAGCAGCGTAGCTTCGGGGGCCGGGGAGCTGTTTTTT